Below, 8 T cell receptor beta chains from the same sample are listed, as sequenced in a study of vaccination and CD4 T cells after COVID-19. Described treatment: approximately 9-day PBMC culture with coronavirus spike peptide pools or control peptides (ViraFEST assay). Sequenced with the Oncomine TCR Beta short-read assay was DNA taken from cultured CD4+ T cells. One entry per CDR3 protein results from TCRdb running MiXCR on the PCR reads. The sample lists about 20,000 distinct CDR3 sequences; approximately 40% were seen once. For these receptors, no antigen is known. Sequenced here: CD4+ T cells from blood, cultured in vitro, sampled after SARS-CoV-2 vaccination. All receptors come from a human donor who had recovered from COVID-19.

This clonotype was seen a few times. This chain connects TRBV20-1 to TRBJ1-2; a possible D gene is TRBD1 (5 bases). Germline V gene data show CDR1 as DFQATT and CDR2 as SNEGSKA (reference sequence). The CDR3 runs to 13 residues. V was shortened by 5 bases and J by 0 bases, with 10 bases between the two germline ends. The CDR3 reads CSASRGANYGYTF. In DNA, the CDR3 is TGCAGTGCTTCGAGGGGAGCTAACTATGGCTACACCTTC.

The chain joins TRBV28 to TRBJ1-2, with D possibly being TRBD1 (5 bases). The CDR3 contains 13 residues. In germline, CDR1 is MDHEN, CDR2 SYDVKM. V lost 5 bases, J lost 8 bases, and 15 bases lay in between. The CDR3 loop reads CASSTGTPRGYTF. CDR3 coding DNA: TGTGCCAGCAGTACAGGAACACCAAGAGGCTACACCTTC.

The genes are TRBV7-3 and TRBJ2-1; D perhaps matches TRBD1 (6 bases). The germline V gene encodes CDR1 SGHTA and CDR2 FQGTGA. This CDR3 has 15 amino acids. V lost 5 bases, J lost 9 bases, and 20 bases lay in between. The CDR3 loop is CASSLHGHRDGEQFF. CDR3 sequence (DNA): TGTGCCAGCAGCCTCCACGGTCACAGGGATGGTGAGCAGTTCTTC.

This clonotype appeared a few times. The V call is TRBV20-1, the J call TRBJ2-7; the match to TRBD1 covers 10 bases. The CDR3 consists of 13 residues. The trim removed 5 bases at V and 7 bases at J, leaving 8 bases unmatched. From germline, CDR1 is DFQATT and CDR2 SNEGSKA (reference sequence). The CDR3 coding sequence is TGCAGTGCTGTGGGACAGGGGTTAGTGGAGCAGTACTTC. It is translated as CSAVGQGLVEQYF.

This clonotype was picked up a small number of times. The CDR3 DNA reads as TGCAGTGCGACTTCCGGGACTACAAGCTACGAGCAGTACTTC. This gives the protein CSATSGTTSYEQYF. V usage is TRBV20-1 and J usage is TRBJ2-7; TRBD2 aligns across 7 bases. V dropped 6 bases and J dropped 3; count of bases not matched to a gene: 11. The CDR3 has 14 amino acids. From germline, CDR1 is DFQATT and CDR2 SNEGSKA (reference sequence).

In this sample, this clonotype turned up a few times. The chain uses TRBV30 and TRBJ1-5, with D unclear. CDR3 length equals 12 residues. V was clipped by 2 bases and J by 3 bases, with 5 bases between them. Germline V lookup: CDR1 GTSNPN, CDR2 SVGIG (reference sequence). The CDR3 DNA is TGTGCCTGGAGTCACGCCAATCAGCCCCAGCATTTT. Protein: CAWSHANQPQHF.

J is TRBJ1-1 and V is TRBV11-2, with D unresolved. This CDR3 region has 13 residues. V shed 4 bases and J shed 0 bases, with 6 bases lying between them. The germline V gene encodes CDR1 SGHAT and CDR2 FQNNGV. Here the CDR3 DNA reads TGTGCCAGCAGCTCAAGACTGAACACTGAAGCTTTCTTT. This encodes CASSSRLNTEAFF.

V usage is TRBV28 and J usage is TRBJ1-5; a possible D gene is TRBD1 (5 bases). The CDR3 totals 15 residues. Trimming took off 6 bases at V and 0 bases at J, with 12 bases between the two ends. Germline V CDR1 and CDR2: MDHEN, SYDVKM. The CDR3 here is CASSGTSDSNQPQHF. CDR3 nucleotide sequence: TGTGCCAGCAGCGGGACCTCCGATAGCAATCAGCCCCAGCATTTT.